The 2 T cell receptor beta chains listed next were all sequenced from one sample in a study of control samples from healthy donors and cancer patients. Repertoires were generated with immunoSEQ multiplex PCR, while TCRdb's copy carries only in-frame clones and drops some. This table has 150,000 to 200,000 clones, 80% to 95% appearing once. The sample consisted of blood. Receptors were obtained from a woman under 40 in good health.

The chain has TRBV28 and TRBJ1-2; D call uncertain. The CDR3 consists of 13 residues. The germline V gene has CDR1 MDHEN and CDR2 SYDVKM. The germline V and J ends were trimmed by 2 bases and 3 bases, with 7 bases remaining between them. Written as DNA, the CDR3 is TGTGCCAGCAGTTTAAACTCGGACTATGGCTACACCTTC. Its translation is CASSLNSDYGYTF.

This chain connects TRBV10-2 to TRBJ2-2, with D maybe TRBD1 (6 bases). CDR1 is WSHSY, CDR2 SAAADI, per germline. V dropped 2 bases and J dropped 0 bases, with 16 bases sitting between them. CDR3 size: 18 residues. The chain's CDR3 is CASSEVLGGKTNTGELFF. In DNA form, the CDR3 reads TGCGCCAGCAGTGAGGTTCTAGGGGGAAAGACGAACACCGGGGAGCTGTTTTTT.